This T cell receptor beta chain appears in the sequencing data of a study of CXCR3-negative and CXCR3-positive naive CD8 T cells. Overall study results and limits: PBMCs showed partially decreased CXCR3 expression after cryopreservation, and most assays used fresh PBMCs. Relative to memory CD8+ cells, whose diversity was much lower, both naive subsets had comparably high diversity.

Every individual CD8+ T cell subset underwent sorting in triplicate at 270,000 or so cells apiece. Libraries were UMI-labeled 5' RACE TRB cDNA. TCRdb reprocessed the 5' RACE reads, with one entry per CDR3 protein and no DNA. The ten most abundant clones cover around 15% of a sample with over 35,000 distinct CDR3 sequences. The CDR3 is 15 amino acids. Germline assignment: CDR1 MRHNA and CDR2 SNTAGT. On this clonotype itself: Its antigen is still unknown.

The V call is TRBV6-4, the J call TRBJ2-3; as DNA is missing, the TRBD2 call by TCRdb cannot be tested. The source of this sequence is a human donor in good health. Some clones in this sample may be carry-over from other donors' samples. Sequenced material: memory CD8+ T cells from blood. This CDR3 reads CASSERGGASDTQYF.